One sample yielded the 7 T cell receptor beta chains listed below, sequenced in a study of blood T cell repertoires in COVID-19. The assay was immunoSEQ multiplex PCR, and TCRdb's table has in-frame clones only and misses some. The profile shows 250,000 to 350,000 clones, around 81% of them singletons. Sequenced sample: peripheral blood. The receptors here all came from a woman in her 50s with active or convalescent COVID-19.

The rearrangement links TRBV4-2 to TRBJ2-1, with D unresolved. Germline assignment: CDR1 LGHNA and CDR2 YNFKEQ. The CDR3 is 16 residues long. V was clipped by 4 bases and J by 0 bases, with 13 bases between them. The CDR3 sequence: CASSRKAKSSYNEQFF. The CDR3 DNA follows: TGTGCCAGCAGCCGAAAAGCGAAAAGCTCCTACAATGAGCAGTTCTTC.

The chain employs TRBV5-1 and TRBJ2-5; possibly TRBD2 for D (5 bases). There are 14 residues in the CDR3. CDR1 is SGHRS and CDR2 is YFSETQ in the germline V gene. Trimming pared 7 bases from V and 2 bases from J, leaving 15 bases between. The CDR3 DNA reads as TGCGCCAGCGGCCTGGAGCGGCGTCAAGAGACCCAGTACTTC. Translated, it gives CASGLERRQETQYF.

The chain has TRBV15 and TRBJ1-1; a possible D gene is TRBD1 (6 bases). CDR3 length equals 13 residues. Germline loops: CDR1 LNHNV, CDR2 YYDKDF (reference sequence). The ends were cut back, 4 bases at V and 6 bases at J, with 12 bases in the middle. The CDR3: CATSTRQAAEAFF. CDR3 nucleotides: TGTGCCACCAGCACCCGACAGGCCGCTGAAGCTTTCTTT.

This clone is a singleton in its sample. J is TRBJ2-1 and V is TRBV6-2 or TRBV6-3, with 11 bases fitting TRBD2. The CDR3 has 15 amino acids. Germline CDR1 reads MNHEY; CDR2 reads SVGEGT. With V trimmed by 0 bases and J by 15 bases, 10 bases remained unmatched. CDR3 sequence reads: CASSYSVASGRLLFF. In DNA form, the CDR3 reads TGTGCCAGCAGTTACTCGGTCGCTAGCGGGAGGCTCTTGTTCTTC.

This clone was observed once. The rearrangement links TRBV24-1 to TRBJ2-7; tentatively, D is TRBD2 (6 bases). This CDR3 has 14 amino acids. V was trimmed by 2 bases and J by 5 bases, leaving 12 bases between them. Germline assignment: CDR1 KGHDR and CDR2 SFDVKD. The CDR3 DNA reads TGTGCCACCAGTGATTCGGGGGACTCGAACGAGCAGTACTTC. Its translation is CATSDSGDSNEQYF.

The V gene is TRBV28, the J gene TRBJ2-7; D might be TRBD1 (5 bases). The germline gives CDR1 MDHEN, CDR2 SYDVKM. V was cut by 5 bases and J by 0 bases, with 11 bases left in between. CDR3 length equals 14 residues. CDR3 bases: TGTGCCAGCAGTCTTACAGGTAGCTCCTACGAGCAGTACTTC. It codes for CASSLTGSSYEQYF.

The rearrangement uses TRBV3-1 (or the pseudogene TRBV3-2) and TRBJ2-3; D gene uncertain. Trimming cost V 2 bases and J 4 bases, with 10 bases left between them. The CDR3 runs 14 residues. In germline, CDR1 is LGHDT, CDR2 YNNKEL (reference sequence). CDR3: CASSQWSDSDTQYF. CDR3 in DNA: TGTGCCAGCAGCCAATGGTCTGACTCAGATACGCAGTATTTT.